A single sample gave rise to the 5 T cell receptor beta chains below, sequenced in a study of T-cell memory formation after mild COVID-19. In TCRdb, the 5' RACE reads were re-called with MiXCR into one record per CDR3 protein. In the table there are over 300,000 distinct CDR3 sequences, less than 25% of which are singletons. Sequencing input: PBMCs or a T cell subset sorted from them (not recorded which). These receptors all stem from a man aged 18 to 30 who had mild COVID-19 (a few samples of this study predate the infection). Cell type and time point are not known.

The chain employs TRBV20-1 and TRBJ2-7; TRBD2 agrees at 9 bases. CDR3 length equals 15 residues. Per germline, CDR1 DFQATT and CDR2 SNEGSKA (reference sequence). Losses at the gene ends were 0 bases for V and 0 bases for J; bases not matched to a gene: 3. The DNA of the CDR3 is TGCAGTGCTAGAGATGGGACTAGCAGCTCCTACGAGCAGTACTTC. Translation: CSARDGTSSSYEQYF.

The chain has TRBV5-1 and TRBJ2-1; TRBD1 or TRBD2 may be the D gene (7 bases each). There are 15 residues in the CDR3. The germline gives CDR1 SGHRS, CDR2 YFSETQ. The ends were cut back, 3 bases at V and 8 bases at J, with 18 bases in the middle. CDR3 sequence: CASSYPMTGRDEQFF. CDR3 bases: TGCGCCAGCAGCTACCCCATGACAGGGAGGGATGAGCAGTTCTTC.

This clonotype was detected ten times or more. The chain couples TRBV28 to TRBJ2-2, with D unclear. Trimming took 4 bases from V and 1 from J, leaving 4 bases between them. CDR3 length equals 13 residues. The germline gives CDR1 MDHEN, CDR2 SYDVKM. The CDR3 DNA sequence: TGTGCCAGCAGTTCTCAGAACACCGGGGAGCTGTTTTTT. Translation: CASSSQNTGELFF.

The chain employs TRBV4-1 and TRBJ1-2; unclear D gene. Germline loops: CDR1 MGHRA, CDR2 YSYEKL. V lost 1 base to trimming and J lost 0 bases, with 15 bases between them. The CDR3 totals 17 residues. CDR3 nucleotides: TGCGCCAGCAGCCAAGTGTACAGCGCGAGGCCTAACTATGGCTACACCTTC. This translates into CASSQVYSARPNYGYTF.

The rearrangement links TRBV3-2 to TRBJ1-1; the tabulated D call, TRBD1, remains unverified against the DNA. TRBV3-2 is a pseudogene locus. The CDR3 extends over 13 amino acids. Here the CDR3 reads CASRSGGSTEAFF. For the CDR3, the DNA is TGTGCCAGCAGGTCCGGGGGGTCCACTGAAGCTTTCTTT.